This T cell receptor beta chain was retrieved from a study of monozygotic twins with inflammatory bowel disease. The germline V gene encodes CDR1 MNHEY and CDR2 SVGAGI. This CDR3 has 14 residues. Reprocessing the 5' RACE reads, TCRdb reports a single entry for every CDR3 protein and omits DNA. The sample includes approximately 400,000 distinct CDR3 sequences. The TCR comes from a human donor with ulcerative colitis or Crohn's disease, or a healthy co-twin of an affected twin (not recorded which). The chain couples TRBV6-5 to TRBJ2-7. The sample comprised blood. CDR3: CASSYSGSPYEQYF.